The 21 T cell receptor beta chains below all came from one sample that was sequenced in a study of OX40 agonist ivuxolimab in advanced cancers. Libraries were prepared by immunoSEQ multiplex PCR; TCRdb keeps only in-frame clonotypes and omits some of them. Found here are roughly 81,000 clones, around 94% of them singletons; the top ten hold 11%. The sequencing here drew on CD4+ or CD8+ T cells sorted from blood, taken in a trial of the OX40 agonist ivuxolimab. The receptors here all came from an adult with an advanced solid tumor such as melanoma, head and neck, liver or kidney cancer.

J is TRBJ2-7 and V is TRBV2; TRBD2 matches 9 bases. The V segment lost 8 bases and the J segment 4 bases; nucleotides outside the gene matches: 9. Germline V gives CDR1 SNHLY, CDR2 FYNNEI. The length of the CDR3 is 14 residues. CDR3: CASFSGRSGYEQYF. The CDR3 DNA is TGTGCCAGCTTTAGCGGGAGAAGTGGTTACGAGCAGTACTTC.

This clone was seen only once. The chain combines TRBV7-9 with TRBJ2-1; 10 positions match TRBD2. This CDR3 comprises 17 residues. V gave up 5 bases and J gave up 6 bases; unmatched junction bases: 13. The V gene's germline CDR1 is SEHNR and CDR2 FQNEAQ (reference sequence). The CDR3 spells CASSLYGTSDVGNEQFF. The CDR3 DNA reads TGTGCCAGCAGCCTATACGGGACTAGCGACGTAGGCAATGAGCAGTTCTTC.

The sample holds one count of this clone. The gene calls are TRBV4-1 and TRBJ1-1; D uncertain. CDR1 and CDR2 from the germline V gene are MGHRA and YSYEKL. The CDR3 loop spans 12 amino acids. Trimming took 1 base from V and 6 from J, leaving 6 bases between them. The CDR3 DNA is TGCGCCAGCAGCCAAGGACGGCCTGAAGCTTTCTTT. Amino acids: CASSQGRPEAFF.

This sequence joins TRBV6-6 and TRBJ1-4; a possible D gene is TRBD1 (6 bases). Germline CDR1 and CDR2: MNHNY and SVGAGI (reference sequence). V lost 2 bases to trimming and J lost 7 bases, with 14 bases between them. The CDR3 loop spans 15 amino acids. This CDR3 reads CASSYMGAWGEKLFF. As DNA, the CDR3 is TGTGCCAGCAGTTACATGGGGGCTTGGGGTGAAAAACTGTTTTTT.

The chain carries TRBV5-4 and TRBJ2-7; 10 positions agree with TRBD2. CDR3 size: 14 residues. Unmatched junction bases numbered 6, after V lost 4 bases and J lost 5 bases. The germline V gene encodes CDR1 SGHNT and CDR2 YYREEE (reference sequence). The CDR3 protein is CASSRGLAGDEQYF. CDR3 bases: TGTGCCAGCAGCCGGGGGCTAGCGGGAGACGAGCAGTACTTC.

This rearrangement joins TRBV20-1 to TRBJ2-1; D ambiguous. Trimming stripped 7 bases from V and 7 bases from J, with 11 bases between. CDR1 is DFQATT, CDR2 SNEGSKA, per germline (reference sequence). The CDR3 is 11 residues long. The CDR3 is CSVPASNEQFF. In DNA, the CDR3 is TGCAGTGTTCCAGCGTCGAATGAGCAGTTCTTC.

The chain has TRBV25-1 and TRBJ2-1; the D gene is possibly TRBD2 (6 bases). The CDR3 has 16 residues. Germline CDR1 MGHDK, CDR2 SYGVNS. V shed 2 bases and J shed 4 bases, with 15 bases lying between them. The CDR3 region has the DNA TGTGCCAGCAGTGAAGACTTAGCGGAGATTTACAATGAGCAGTTCTTC. The encoded protein is CASSEDLAEIYNEQFF.

Remarks on this clone: The germline gene is not matched at one end of the junction; a read error may be the cause. The CDR3 protein is CASSLALAYEQFF. DNA for the CDR3: TGTGCTAGCAGCTTGGCACTAGCCTATGAGCAGTTCTTC. The chain is built from TRBV7-7 and TRBJ2-1; tentative D call: TRBD2 (6 bases). This CDR3 comprises 13 residues. Germline-derived CDR1 and CDR2 are SSHAT and FNYEAQ (reference sequence).

V gene TRBV9 combines with J gene TRBJ2-3; D gene uncertain. This CDR3 spans 14 amino acids. Germline V gene lookup returns CDR1 SGDLS and CDR2 YYNGEE. V gave up 4 bases and J gave up 6 bases, with 15 bases separating them. This CDR3 is CASSLRLVWDTQYF. In nucleotides, the CDR3 is TGTGCCAGCAGCCTCAGGCTCGTATGGGATACGCAGTATTTT. The variable domain in full, completed from reference TRBV9 and TRBJ2-3, reads DSGVTQTPKHLITATGQRVTLRCSPRSGDLSVYWYQQSLDQGLQFLIQYYNGEERAKGNILERFSAQQFPDLHSELNLSSLELGDSALYFCASSLRLVWDTQYFGPGTRLTVL.

This sequence joins TRBV4-2 and TRBJ1-1, with a tentative D call TRBD1 (5 bases). The CDR3 loop spans 14 amino acids. The V end was cut by 0 bases, the J end by 0 bases, with 5 bases between. Germline V gene lookup returns CDR1 LGHNA and CDR2 YNFKEQ. CDR3 sequence reads: CASSQEDMNTEAFF. Written as DNA, the CDR3 is TGTGCCAGCAGCCAAGAGGACATGAACACTGAAGCTTTCTTT.

The chain links TRBV27 to TRBJ2-1; possibly TRBD1 for D (6 bases). The germline V and J ends were trimmed by 5 bases and 7 bases, with 12 bases remaining between them. Per germline, CDR1 MNHEY and CDR2 SMNVEV (reference sequence). The length of the CDR3 is 13 residues. The CDR3 spells CASSLTQGNEQFF. CDR3 bases: TGTGCCAGCAGTCTGACACAGGGAAATGAGCAGTTCTTC.

The chain recombines TRBV19 with TRBJ2-5, with TRBD1 as a possible D gene (5 bases). The CDR3 is 12 residues long. The V end lost 5 bases, the J end lost 4 bases, and 8 bases lay between the germline ends. Germline CDR1 LNHDA, CDR2 SQIVND (reference sequence). CDR3 nucleotide sequence: TGTGCCAGTAGTGGACATCCAGAGACCCAGTACTTC. Amino acid sequence: CASSGHPETQYF.

The table lists this clone with a few counts. The rearrangement links TRBV21-1 to TRBJ1-2. TRBV21-1 is a listed pseudogene. The CDR3 consists of 14 residues. The CDR3 loop reads CASSKFGGAAGYTF. In DNA, the CDR3 is TGTGCCAGCAGCAAATTCGGGGGGGCGGCGGGCTACACCTTC.

V is TRBV6-1 and J is TRBJ2-7, with D possibly being TRBD1 or TRBD2 (5 bases each). This CDR3 is built from 14 residues. Germline V lookup: CDR1 MNHNS, CDR2 SASEGT. The V end lost 6 bases, the J end lost 4 bases, and 16 bases lay between the germline ends. The CDR3 spells CASSPRDGWYEQYF. The DNA of the CDR3 is TGTGCCAGCAGCCCCCGGGACGGATGGTACGAGCAGTACTTC.

The chain couples TRBV6-6 to TRBJ1-2; D is ambiguous. Trimming took 10 bases from V and 4 from J, leaving 19 bases between them. Germline loops: CDR1 MNHNY, CDR2 SVGAGI (reference sequence). The CDR3 covers 14 residues. CDR3 amino acids: CATFTVGSLYGYTF. In nucleotides, the CDR3 is TGTGCCACGTTCACAGTTGGTTCCCTCTATGGCTACACCTTC.

The V gene is TRBV19, the J gene TRBJ2-7, with no clear D. V was shortened by 3 bases and J by 2 bases, with 14 bases between the two germline ends. CDR1 is LNHDA, CDR2 SQIVND, per germline (reference sequence). The CDR3 runs to 15 residues. CDR3 amino acids: CASSIEVGRTYEQYF. DNA for the CDR3: TGTGCCAGTAGTATTGAGGTAGGGCGGACCTACGAGCAGTACTTC.

The CDR3 DNA reads as TGTGCCAGCAGCTTGCCCCAAGAGACCCAGTACTTC. This translates into CASSLPQETQYF. The chain couples TRBV11-2 to TRBJ2-5; D remains unclear. The germline gives CDR1 SGHAT, CDR2 FQNNGV. Trimming left V 3 bases short and J 1 base short, with 3 bases between. The CDR3 totals 12 residues.

About this clone itself: Distinct nucleotide sequences in the sample also encode this CDR3. As DNA, the CDR3 is TGTGCCAGCAGCTTAGCGGGAGGATCCTACGAGCAGTACTTC. Translated: CASSLAGGSYEQYF. The chain couples TRBV7-2 to TRBJ2-7, with D perhaps TRBD2 (6 bases). Between the trimmed V and J ends, which lost 0 bases and 1 base, there was a span of 7 bases. Germline values: CDR1 SGHTA, CDR2 FQGNSA. CDR3 size: 14 residues.

The rearrangement uses TRBV28 and TRBJ1-1; TRBD1 matches at 8 bases. Trimming at V came to 5 bases and at J to 5 bases, leaving 4 bases not matched to a gene. Germline CDR1 MDHEN, CDR2 SYDVKM. This CDR3 contains 13 residues. CDR3 in amino acids: CASSLGQGTEAFF. DNA for the CDR3: TGTGCCAGCAGTCTCGGACAGGGTACTGAAGCTTTCTTT.

This chain joins TRBV5-4 and TRBJ1-1; TRBD1 is a possible D gene (6 bases). V gave up 4 bases and J gave up 1 base, with 8 bases separating them. Germline CDR1 reads SGHNT; CDR2 reads YYREEE (reference sequence). CDR3 size: 13 residues. CDR3 residues: CASSRDTNTEAFF. In nucleotides, the CDR3 is TGTGCCAGCAGCAGGGACACGAACACTGAAGCTTTCTTT.

V usage is TRBV5-1 and J usage is TRBJ2-1, with 8 bases matching TRBD2. CDR3 length: 15 amino acids. The ends lost 0 bases at V and 8 bases at J; junction bases unmatched: 7. Germline CDR1 reads SGHRS; CDR2 reads YFSETQ. CDR3 sequence (DNA): TGCGCCAGCAGCTTGGTCGGGAGGGCCTTCGATGAGCAGTTCTTC. Protein product: CASSLVGRAFDEQFF. Using reference TRBV5-1 and TRBJ2-1 for the parts outside the CDR3, the full variable domain is KAGVTQTPRYLIKTRGQQVTLSCSPISGHRSVSWYQQTPGQGLQFLFEYFSETQRNKGNFPGRFSGRQFSNSRSEMNVSTLELGDSALYLCASSLVGRAFDEQFFGPGTRLTVL.